This T cell receptor (beta chain) was recorded in a study of blood T cell repertoires in COVID-19. Study details: Samples taken during acute and convalescent COVID-19 were collected in the United States, Italy and Spain.

This clone is a singleton in its sample. The CDR3 extends over 12 amino acids. V lost 7 bases and J 2 bases, leaving 11 bases between the germline ends. The V gene's germline CDR1 is SQVTM and CDR2 ANQGSEA. Authors' methods: The assay estimated nucleated cells by amplifying reference gene primers. TCRdb keeps only in-frame clones here, not all; method: immunoSEQ multiplex PCR. V and J calls and clone size follow that table, whereas D and trimming were derived from the DNA. This sample carries hundreds of thousands of clones, 85% to 90% of them seen once, and the ten largest clones take under 8.5%. The sample was peripheral blood. The chain is built from TRBV29-1 and TRBJ1-1; D is ambiguous. The receptor was isolated from a woman in her fifties or sixties with COVID-19, enrolled during active disease. The CDR3 reads CSGESGNTEAFF. The CDR3 DNA is TGCAGCGGAGAATCGGGAAACACTGAAGCTTTCTTT.